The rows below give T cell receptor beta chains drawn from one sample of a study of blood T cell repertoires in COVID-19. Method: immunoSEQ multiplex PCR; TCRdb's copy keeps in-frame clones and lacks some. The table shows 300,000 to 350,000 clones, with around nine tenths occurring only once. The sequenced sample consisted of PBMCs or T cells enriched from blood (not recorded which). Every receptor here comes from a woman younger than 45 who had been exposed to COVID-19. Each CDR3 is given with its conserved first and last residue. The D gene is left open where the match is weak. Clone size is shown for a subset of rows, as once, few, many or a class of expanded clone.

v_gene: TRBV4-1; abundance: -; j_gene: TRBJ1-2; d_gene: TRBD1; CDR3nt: TGCGCCAGCAGCCAACTCCTGGGAAGTCAGGGGGGTTATGGCTACACCTTC; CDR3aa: CASSQLLGSQGGYGYTF
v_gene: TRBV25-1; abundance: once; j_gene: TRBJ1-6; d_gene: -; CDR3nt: TGTGCCAGCAGTGAATTCGGTTATTCACCCCTCCACTTT; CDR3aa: CASSEFGYSPLHF
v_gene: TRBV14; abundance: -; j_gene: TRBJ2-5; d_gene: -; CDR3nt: TGTGCCAGCAGCCGACTTGGGGGGGCGGAGACCCAGTACTTC; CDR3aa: CASSRLGGAETQYF
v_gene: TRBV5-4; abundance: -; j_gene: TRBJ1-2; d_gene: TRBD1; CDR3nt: TGTGCCAGCAGCTCCCTCCGGGACAGTAATCCTTATGGCTACACCTTC; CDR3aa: CASSSLRDSNPYGYTF
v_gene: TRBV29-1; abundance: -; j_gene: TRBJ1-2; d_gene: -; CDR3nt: TGCAGCGTTGAAGAATATCCGGGACAACTCTATGGCTACACCTTC; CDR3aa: CSVEEYPGQLYGYTF
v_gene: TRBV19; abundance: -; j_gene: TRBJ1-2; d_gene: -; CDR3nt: TGTGCCAGTAGTGAGCGTAACTATGGCTACACCTTC; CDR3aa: CASSERNYGYTF
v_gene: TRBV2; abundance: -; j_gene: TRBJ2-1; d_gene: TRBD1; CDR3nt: TGTGCCAGCAGCGATTTCCGAACGACAGGGTCTACATACAATGAGCAGTTCTTC; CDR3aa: CASSDFRTTGSTYNEQFF
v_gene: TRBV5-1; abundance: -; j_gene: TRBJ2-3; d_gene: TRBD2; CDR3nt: TGCGCCAGCAGCTTGGGGCTAGCGGGGCTCACAGATACGCAGTATTTT; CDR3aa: CASSLGLAGLTDTQYF
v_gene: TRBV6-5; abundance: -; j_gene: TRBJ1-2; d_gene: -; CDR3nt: TGTGCCAGCAGTTACTTGCCCCCGGGGAACTATGGCTACACCTTC; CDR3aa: CASSYLPPGNYGYTF
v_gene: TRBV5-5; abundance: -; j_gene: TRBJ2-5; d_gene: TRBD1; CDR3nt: TGTGCCAGCAGCTCGAGACAGGGGGCCTTCCAAGAGACCCAGTACTTC; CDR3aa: CASSSRQGAFQETQYF
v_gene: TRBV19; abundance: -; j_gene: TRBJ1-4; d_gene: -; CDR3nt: TGTGCCAGTAGTATAGGGCAGGGGAGCCGAAAACTGTTTTTT; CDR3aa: CASSIGQGSRKLFF
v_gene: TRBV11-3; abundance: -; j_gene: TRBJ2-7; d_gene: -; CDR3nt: TGTGCCAGCAGCTTTGGACAGCCCTACGAGCAGTACTTC; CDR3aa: CASSFGQPYEQYF
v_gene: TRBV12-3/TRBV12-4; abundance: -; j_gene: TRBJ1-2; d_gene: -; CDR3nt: TGTGCCAGCAGTTTTGGGGGGGACTATGGCTACACCTTC; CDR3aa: CASSFGGDYGYTF
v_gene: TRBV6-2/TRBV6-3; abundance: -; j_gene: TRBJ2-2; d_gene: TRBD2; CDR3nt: TGTGCCAGCAGTTACCTGGCGGGGGCGAACACCGGGGAGCTGTTTTTT; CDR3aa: CASSYLAGANTGELFF
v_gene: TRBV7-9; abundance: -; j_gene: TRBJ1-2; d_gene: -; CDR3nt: TGTGCCAGCAGCTTAGCGAGAGGTTCGGGTGGCTACACCTTC; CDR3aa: CASSLARGSGGYTF
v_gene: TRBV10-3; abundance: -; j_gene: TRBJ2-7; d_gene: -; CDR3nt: TGTGCCATCAGTGACTATACAGGGAGCTCCTACGAGCAGTACTTC; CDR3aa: CAISDYTGSSYEQYF
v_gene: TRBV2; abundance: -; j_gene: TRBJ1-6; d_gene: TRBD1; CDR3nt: TGTGCCAGCAGCCAAGACAGGGGTGATAATTCACCCCTCCACTTT; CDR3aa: CASSQDRGDNSPLHF
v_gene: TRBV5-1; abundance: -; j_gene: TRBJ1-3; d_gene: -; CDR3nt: TGCGCCAGCAGCTCAGATCGCGGGCACCGCGAGTTT; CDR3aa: CASSSDRGHREF